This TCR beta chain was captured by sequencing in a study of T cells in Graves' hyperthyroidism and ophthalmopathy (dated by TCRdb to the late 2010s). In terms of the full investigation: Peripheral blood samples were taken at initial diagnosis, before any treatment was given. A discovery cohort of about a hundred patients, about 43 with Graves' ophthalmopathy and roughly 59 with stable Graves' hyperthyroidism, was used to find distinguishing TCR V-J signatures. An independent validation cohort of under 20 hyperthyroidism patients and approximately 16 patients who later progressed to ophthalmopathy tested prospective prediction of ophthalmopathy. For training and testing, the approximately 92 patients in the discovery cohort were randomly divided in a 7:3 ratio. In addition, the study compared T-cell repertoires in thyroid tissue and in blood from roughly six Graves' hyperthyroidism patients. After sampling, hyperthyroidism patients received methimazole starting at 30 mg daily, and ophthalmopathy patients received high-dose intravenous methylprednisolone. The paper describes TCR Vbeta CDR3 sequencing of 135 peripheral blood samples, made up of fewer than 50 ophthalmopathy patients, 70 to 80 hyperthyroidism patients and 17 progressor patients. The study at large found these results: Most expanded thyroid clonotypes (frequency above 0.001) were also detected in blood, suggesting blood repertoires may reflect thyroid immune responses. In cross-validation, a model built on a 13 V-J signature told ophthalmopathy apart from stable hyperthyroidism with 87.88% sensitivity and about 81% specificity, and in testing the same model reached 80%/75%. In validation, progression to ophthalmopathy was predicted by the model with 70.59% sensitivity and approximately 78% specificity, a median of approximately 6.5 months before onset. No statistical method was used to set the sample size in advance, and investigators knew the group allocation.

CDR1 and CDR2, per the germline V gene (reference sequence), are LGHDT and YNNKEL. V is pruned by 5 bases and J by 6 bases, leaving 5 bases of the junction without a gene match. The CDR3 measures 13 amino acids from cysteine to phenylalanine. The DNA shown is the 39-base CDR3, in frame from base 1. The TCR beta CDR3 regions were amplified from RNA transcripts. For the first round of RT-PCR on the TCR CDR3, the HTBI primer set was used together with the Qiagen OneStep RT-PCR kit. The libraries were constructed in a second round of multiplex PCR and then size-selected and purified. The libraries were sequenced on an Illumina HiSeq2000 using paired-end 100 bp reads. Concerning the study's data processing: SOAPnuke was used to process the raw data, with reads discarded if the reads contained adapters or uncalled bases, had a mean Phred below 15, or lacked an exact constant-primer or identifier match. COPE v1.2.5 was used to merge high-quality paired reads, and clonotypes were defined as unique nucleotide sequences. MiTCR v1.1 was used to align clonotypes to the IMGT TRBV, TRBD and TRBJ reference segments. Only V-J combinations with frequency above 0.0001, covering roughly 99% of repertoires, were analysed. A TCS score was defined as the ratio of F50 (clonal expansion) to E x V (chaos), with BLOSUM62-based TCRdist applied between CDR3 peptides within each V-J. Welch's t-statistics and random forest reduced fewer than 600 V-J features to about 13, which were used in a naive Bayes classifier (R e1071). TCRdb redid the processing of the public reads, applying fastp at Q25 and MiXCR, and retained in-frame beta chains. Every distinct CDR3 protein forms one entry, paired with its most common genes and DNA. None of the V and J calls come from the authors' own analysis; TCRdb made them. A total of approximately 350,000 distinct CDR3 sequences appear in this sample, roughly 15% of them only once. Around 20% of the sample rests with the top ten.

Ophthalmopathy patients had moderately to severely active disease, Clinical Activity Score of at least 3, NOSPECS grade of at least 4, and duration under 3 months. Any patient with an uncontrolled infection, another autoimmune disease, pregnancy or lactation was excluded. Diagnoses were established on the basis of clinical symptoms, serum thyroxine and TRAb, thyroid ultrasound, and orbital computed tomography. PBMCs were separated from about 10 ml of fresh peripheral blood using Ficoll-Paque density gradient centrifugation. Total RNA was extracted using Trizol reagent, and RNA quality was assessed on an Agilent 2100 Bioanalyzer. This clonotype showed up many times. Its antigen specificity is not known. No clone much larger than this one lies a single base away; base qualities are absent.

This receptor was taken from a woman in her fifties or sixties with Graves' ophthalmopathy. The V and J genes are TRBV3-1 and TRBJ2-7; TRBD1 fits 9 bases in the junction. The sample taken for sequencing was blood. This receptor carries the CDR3 CASSSGTGFEQYF. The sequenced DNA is TGTGCCAGCAGCTCCGGGACAGGGTTCGAGCAGTACTTC.